These T cell receptor beta chains were read from a single sample in a study of PD-L1 blockade in urothelial cancer. Using immunoSEQ multiplex PCR, the repertoire was profiled, and TCRdb retains in-frame clones only, with some absent. Of about 35,000 clones listed, over 65% were seen once; the top ten hold roughly a tenth. Sequencing was performed on PBMCs, taken around atezolizumab (anti-PD-L1) treatment. Receptors originate from a man aged 35-49 years with urothelial cancer. Each CDR3 is given with its conserved first and last residue. The D gene is left open where the match is weak. Size is stated for part of the rows, as once, few or many counts, or as a class when the clone is expanded.

j_call v_call d_call clone_size cdr3_nt cdr3_aa
TRBJ1-1 TRBV9 TRBD1 . TGTGCCAGCAGCGGAGGGACAGGCAATATGAACACTGAAGCTTTCTTT CASSGGTGNMNTEAFF
TRBJ2-7 TRBV6-6 TRBD1 few TGTGCCAGCACCGTAGACAGGGGGCGCGACGAGCAGTACTTC CASTVDRGRDEQYF
TRBJ2-7 TRBV28 TRBD1 once TGTGCCAGCAGTTTAACCGACAGGGTATACTACGAGCAGTACTTC CASSLTDRVYYEQYF
TRBJ2-1 TRBV7-3 . . TGTGCCAGCAGCTTCCCGGACAGTCCAGGGGAGCAGTTCTTC CASSFPDSPGEQFF
TRBJ1-2 TRBV30 TRBD1 . TGTGCCTACACCCAGGGGGGAATCTATGGCTACACCTTC CAYTQGGIYGYTF
TRBJ2-2 TRBV6-5 . . TGTGCCAGCAGTTACGCGGGGACCAACACCGGGGAGCTGTTTTTT CASSYAGTNTGELFF
TRBJ2-7 TRBV4-1 TRBD2 . TGCGCCAGCAGCCAACCCGGGACTATAGACTACGAGCAGTACTTC CASSQPGTIDYEQYF
TRBJ1-2 TRBV6-6 . . TGTGCCAGCATCCTAGCCCGGGAGGCGCACGGCTACACCTTC CASILAREAHGYTF
TRBJ1-2 TRBV19 TRBD1 few TGTGCCAGTGCAGCGGGACAGGGGGATTCAGCCTATGGCTACACCTTC CASAAGQGDSAYGYTF
TRBJ2-1 TRBV7-3 . few TGTGCCAGCAGCCGGATGGGGGGAGAGTACAATGAGCAGTTCTTC CASSRMGGEYNEQFF
TRBJ2-6 TRBV19 . . TGTGCCAGTAGGATGGCAGGGCTCTCTGGGGCCAACGTCCTGACTTTC CASRMAGLSGANVLTF
TRBJ1-5 TRBV6-1 TRBD1 . TGTGCCAGCGGACCCGGGACAGGGGCCCATCAGCCCCAGCATTTT CASGPGTGAHQPQHF
TRBJ2-1 TRBV7-3 TRBD2 . TGTGCCAGCAGCTCGACTAGCGGGAGGGATGAGCAGTTCTTC CASSSTSGRDEQFF
TRBJ1-4 TRBV19 TRBD1 few TGTGCCAGTAGTTTTACAGGGGACGAAAAACTGTTTTTT CASSFTGDEKLFF
TRBJ2-3 TRBV7-1 TRBD2 . TGTGCCAGCAGCTCCCCGCTCCGGCTGCCGGGACTAGCGGGAGGGAGAGCAAGAACAGATACGCAGTATTTT CASSSPLRLPGLAGGRARTDTQYF
TRBJ2-7 TRBV19 TRBD2 . TGTGCCAGTAGTATAAGTCGAGCGGGAGGTAACGAGCAGTACTTC CASSISRAGGNEQYF
TRBJ2-1 TRBV9 TRBD2 . TGTGCCAGCAGCGGAATGGGTAGCGGGCGAAGCTCCTACAATGAGCAGTTCTTC CASSGMGSGRSSYNEQFF
TRBJ1-1 TRBV5-1 . . TGCGCCAGCAGCTTGTCTGGGCGTTCGAACACTGAAGCTTTCTTT CASSLSGRSNTEAFF
TRBJ2-7 TRBV19 . . TGTGCCAGTAGTGTGGTCGGTACTAACTACGAGCAGTACTTC CASSVVGTNYEQYF
TRBJ2-2 TRBV5-6 . . TGTGCCAGCAGCAAACAGAAGCGGGAGCTGTTTTTT CASSKQKRELFF
TRBJ2-5 TRBV27 . . TGTGCCAGCAGTTTAGAGTCCCAGTACTTC CASSLESQYF
TRBJ1-1 TRBV15 TRBD1 . TGTGCCACCAGCAGAGATACGAGGAGGGGGCCCGGAATGAACACTGAAGCTTTCTTT CATSRDTRRGPGMNTEAFF
TRBJ2-7 TRBV18 . . TGTGCCAGCTCACTTTCGGAGGGATACGAGCAGTACTTC CASSLSEGYEQYF
TRBJ1-2 TRBV7-9 TRBD1 . TGTGCCAGCAGCTCCCCCGGGACAGAGAGCTATGGCTACACCTTC CASSSPGTESYGYTF
TRBJ2-7 TRBV30 . . TGTGCCTGGAGTAACAACCACGAGCAGTACTTC CAWSNNHEQYF
TRBJ2-1 TRBV2 . . TGTGCCAGCACGAGGAGGGGATACAATGAGCAGTTCTTC CASTRRGYNEQFF
TRBJ2-1 TRBV5-1 TRBD2 . TGCGCCAGCAGCAACTCTAGGGAGGGGTCTTGGGAGCAGTTCTTC CASSNSREGSWEQFF
TRBJ2-7 TRBV7-6 TRBD2 . TGTGCCAGCAGCTTCCAAGCGGGAGAAGGCTACGAGCAGTACTTC CASSFQAGEGYEQYF
TRBJ2-5 TRBV18 TRBD1 . TGTGCCAGCTCACCAACAGGGGGCTCGGCAGAGACCCAGTACTTC CASSPTGGSAETQYF
TRBJ2-4 TRBV2 . . TGTGCCAGCAGTCTTGAAAACATTCAGTACTTC CASSLENIQYF
TRBJ2-5 TRBV6-6 . . TGTGCCAGCAGTGCCGGTCGGGTTTACCAAGAGACCCAGTACTTC CASSAGRVYQETQYF
TRBJ2-1 TRBV10-1 TRBD2 once TGCGCCAGCAGTGCGGAGCGGGGCGACAATGAGCAGTTCTTC CASSAERGDNEQFF
TRBJ2-3 TRBV12-5 TRBD1 . TGTGCTAGTGGTAAGGGGGCCGGCACAGATACGCAGTATTTT CASGKGAGTDTQYF
TRBJ1-5 TRBV19 . . TGTGCCAGTTCAGTTACCAACCCTTCTCTCAATCAGCCCCAGCATTTT CASSVTNPSLNQPQHF
TRBJ2-3 TRBV4-1 TRBD2 . TGCGCCAGCAGCCAAGGGGCGGGTGGGAGGGCCTCAGATACGCAGTATTTT CASSQGAGGRASDTQYF
TRBJ1-5 TRBV4-2 TRBD1 few TGTGCCAGCAGCCAAGCCTCGACAGGGGCCCAGCCCCAGCATTTT CASSQASTGAQPQHF
TRBJ2-2 TRBV9 . . TGTGCCAGCAGCGTAGACCCCCAGGGCACCGGGGAGCTGTTTTTT CASSVDPQGTGELFF